Described below is a single T cell receptor beta chain sequence and its context. Its antigen is unidentified. The sample belongs to a study of response to subunit inactivated influenza vaccine. TCRdb called the RT-PCR reads again in MiXCR, with one record for every CDR3 protein. The table has 610,000 or so distinct CDR3 sequences, 14% seen once. Study observations and caveats: Every seasonal influenza vaccination brings in few new T cells, the authors suggested.

This CDR3 has 12 amino acids. V dropped 5 bases and J dropped 4; count of bases not matched to a gene: 3. The germline V gene has CDR1 DFQATT and CDR2 SNEGSKA (reference sequence). The rearrangement joins TRBV20-1 to TRBJ2-7; 9 bases match TRBD1. The starting material was PBMCs from blood, obtained approximately 12 days after vaccination. This TCR was sampled from a man in his fifties or sixties who received an inactivated influenza vaccine. In nucleotides, the CDR3 is TGCAGTGCTCGACAGGGGGATTACGAGCAGTACTTC. Its protein product is CSARQGDYEQYF.